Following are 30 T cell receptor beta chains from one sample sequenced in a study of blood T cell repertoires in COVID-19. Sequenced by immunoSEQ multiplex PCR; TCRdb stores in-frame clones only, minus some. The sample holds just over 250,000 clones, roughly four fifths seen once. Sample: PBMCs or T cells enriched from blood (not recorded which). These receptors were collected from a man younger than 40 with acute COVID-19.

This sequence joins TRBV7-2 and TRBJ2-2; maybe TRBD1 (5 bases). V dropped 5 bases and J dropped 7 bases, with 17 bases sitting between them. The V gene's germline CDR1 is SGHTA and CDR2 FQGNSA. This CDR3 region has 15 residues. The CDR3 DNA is TGTGCCAGCAGCGCAAGGGGCTCACAGGTCGGGGAGCTGTTTTTT. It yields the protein CASSARGSQVGELFF. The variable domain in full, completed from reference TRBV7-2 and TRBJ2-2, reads GAGVSQSPSNKVTEKGKDVELRCDPISGHTALYWYRQSLGQGLEFLIYFQGNSAPDKSGLPSDRFSAERTGGSVSTLTIQRTQQEDSAVYLCASSARGSQVGELFFGEGSRLTVL.

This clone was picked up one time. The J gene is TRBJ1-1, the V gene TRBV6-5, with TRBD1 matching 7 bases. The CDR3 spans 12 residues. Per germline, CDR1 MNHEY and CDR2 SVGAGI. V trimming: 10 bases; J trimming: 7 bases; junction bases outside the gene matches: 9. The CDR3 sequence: CATSTGWGEAFF. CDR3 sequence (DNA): TGTGCCACTTCGACAGGGTGGGGTGAAGCTTTCTTT.

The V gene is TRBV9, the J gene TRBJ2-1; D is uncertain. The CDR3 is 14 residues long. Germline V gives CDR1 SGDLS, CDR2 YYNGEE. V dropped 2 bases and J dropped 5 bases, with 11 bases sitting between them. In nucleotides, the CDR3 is TGTGCCAGCAGCGTTAGTCCCCGGGACAATGAGCAGTTCTTC. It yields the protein CASSVSPRDNEQFF.

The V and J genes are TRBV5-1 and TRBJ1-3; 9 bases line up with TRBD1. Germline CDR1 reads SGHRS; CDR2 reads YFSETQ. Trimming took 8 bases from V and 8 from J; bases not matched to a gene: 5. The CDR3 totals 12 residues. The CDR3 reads CASKGQGHTIYF. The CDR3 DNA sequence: TGCGCCAGTAAGGGACAGGGACACACCATATATTTT.

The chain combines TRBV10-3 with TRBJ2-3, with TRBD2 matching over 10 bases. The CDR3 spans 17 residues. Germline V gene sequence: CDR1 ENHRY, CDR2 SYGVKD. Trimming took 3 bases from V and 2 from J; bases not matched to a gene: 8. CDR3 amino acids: CAISEFPSGGPTDTQYF. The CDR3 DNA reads TGTGCCATCAGTGAATTCCCTAGCGGGGGCCCCACAGATACGCAGTATTTT.

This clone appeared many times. Here the CDR3 DNA reads TGCAGCGTTGGGACTAGCGGCCCGCCCGGGGAGCTGTTTTTT. This codes for CSVGTSGPPGELFF. The chain recombines TRBV29-1 with TRBJ2-2, with 10 bases aligning to TRBD2. The CDR3 extends over 14 amino acids. The junction had 5 bases not matched to a gene; V was cut back by 4 bases and J by 6 bases. Looked up from germline, CDR1 is SQVTM and CDR2 is ANQGSEA.

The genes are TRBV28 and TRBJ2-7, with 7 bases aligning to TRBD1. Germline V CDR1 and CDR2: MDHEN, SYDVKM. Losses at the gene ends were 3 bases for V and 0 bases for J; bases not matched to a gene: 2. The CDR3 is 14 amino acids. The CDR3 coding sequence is TGTGCCAGCAGTTTGGCAGGGGGCTCCTACGAGCAGTACGTC. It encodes CASSLAGGSYEQYV.

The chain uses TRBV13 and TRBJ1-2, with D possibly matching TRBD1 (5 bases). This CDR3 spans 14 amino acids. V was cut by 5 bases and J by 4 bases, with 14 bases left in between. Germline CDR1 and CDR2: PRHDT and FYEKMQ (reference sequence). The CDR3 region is CASSHSMGGYGYTF. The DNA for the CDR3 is TGTGCCAGCAGCCACTCCATGGGGGGCTATGGCTACACCTTC.

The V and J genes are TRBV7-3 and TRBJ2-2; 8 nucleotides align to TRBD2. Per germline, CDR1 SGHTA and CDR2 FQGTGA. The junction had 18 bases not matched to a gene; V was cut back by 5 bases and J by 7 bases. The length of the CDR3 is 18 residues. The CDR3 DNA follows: TGTGCCAGCAGCCCTCGTCTGGGTAGCGGGATTGGCAGCGGGGAGCTGTTTTTT. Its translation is CASSPRLGSGIGSGELFF.

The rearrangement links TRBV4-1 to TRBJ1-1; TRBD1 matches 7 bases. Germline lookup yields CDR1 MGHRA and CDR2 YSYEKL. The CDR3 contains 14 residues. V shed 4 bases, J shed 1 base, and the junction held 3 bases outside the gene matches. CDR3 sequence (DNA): TGCGCCAGCAGCCCAGGGACAGCGAACACTGAAGCTTTCTTT. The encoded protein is CASSPGTANTEAFF.

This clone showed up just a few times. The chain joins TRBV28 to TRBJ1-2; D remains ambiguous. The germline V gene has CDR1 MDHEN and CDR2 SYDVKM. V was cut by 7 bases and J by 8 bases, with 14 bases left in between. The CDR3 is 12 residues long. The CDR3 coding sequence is TGTGCCAGCACCTCGTCGGGAACCGGCTACACCTTC. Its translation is CASTSSGTGYTF.

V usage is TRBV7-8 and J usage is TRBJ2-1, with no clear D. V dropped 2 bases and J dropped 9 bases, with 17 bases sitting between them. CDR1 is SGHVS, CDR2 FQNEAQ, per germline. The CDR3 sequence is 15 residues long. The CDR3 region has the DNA TGTGCCAGCAGCTTAAGGAGCGTAGATGTGGGTGAGCAGTTCTTC. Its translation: CASSLRSVDVGEQFF. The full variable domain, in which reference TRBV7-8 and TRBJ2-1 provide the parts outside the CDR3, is GAGVSQSPRYKVAKRGQDVALRCDPISGHVSLFWYQQALGQGPEFLTYFQNEAQLDKSGLPSDRFFAERPEGSVSTLKIQRTQQEDSAVYLCASSLRSVDVGEQFFGPGTRLTVL.

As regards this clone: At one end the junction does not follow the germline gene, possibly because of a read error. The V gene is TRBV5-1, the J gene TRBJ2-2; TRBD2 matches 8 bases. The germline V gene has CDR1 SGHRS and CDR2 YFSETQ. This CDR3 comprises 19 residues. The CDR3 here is CASSLLAISGSVNTGELFF. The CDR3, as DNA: TGTGCCAGCAGCTTGTTGGCAATCAGCGGGAGTGTTAACACCGGGGAGCTGTTTTTT.

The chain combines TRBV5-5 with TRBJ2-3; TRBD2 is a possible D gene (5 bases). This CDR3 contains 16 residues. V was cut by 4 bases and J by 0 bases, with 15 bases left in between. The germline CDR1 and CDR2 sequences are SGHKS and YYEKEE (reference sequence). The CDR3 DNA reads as TGTGCCAGCAGCCGCTCAGCGGAACCTAGCACAGATACGCAGTATTTT. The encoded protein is CASSRSAEPSTDTQYF.

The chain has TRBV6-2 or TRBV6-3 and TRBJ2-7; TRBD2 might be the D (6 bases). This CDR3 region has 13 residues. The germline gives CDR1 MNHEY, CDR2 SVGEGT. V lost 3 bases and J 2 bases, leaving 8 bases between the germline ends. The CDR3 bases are TGTGCCAGCAGTTATGGGGGGACCTACGAGCAGTACGTC. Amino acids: CASSYGGTYEQYV.

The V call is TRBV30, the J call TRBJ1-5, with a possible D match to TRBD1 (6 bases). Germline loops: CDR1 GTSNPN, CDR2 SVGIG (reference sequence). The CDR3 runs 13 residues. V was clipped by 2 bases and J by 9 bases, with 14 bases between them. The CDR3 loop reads CAWSRGALGPQHF. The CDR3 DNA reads TGTGCCTGGAGTCGGGGGGCCTTAGGGCCCCAGCATTTT.

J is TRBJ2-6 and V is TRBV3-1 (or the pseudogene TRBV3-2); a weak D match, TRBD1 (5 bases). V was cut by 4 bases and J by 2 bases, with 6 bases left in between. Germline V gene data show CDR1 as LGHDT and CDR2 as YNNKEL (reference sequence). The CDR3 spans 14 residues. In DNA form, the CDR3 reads TGTGCCAGCAGCCGACAGACTGGGGCCAACGTCCTGACTTTC. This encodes CASSRQTGANVLTF.

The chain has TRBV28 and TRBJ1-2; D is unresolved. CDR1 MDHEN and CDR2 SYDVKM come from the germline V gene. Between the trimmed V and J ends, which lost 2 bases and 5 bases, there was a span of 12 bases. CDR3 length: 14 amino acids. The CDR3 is CASSLEGQWYGYTF. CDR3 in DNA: TGTGCCAGCAGTTTAGAGGGTCAATGGTATGGCTACACCTTC.

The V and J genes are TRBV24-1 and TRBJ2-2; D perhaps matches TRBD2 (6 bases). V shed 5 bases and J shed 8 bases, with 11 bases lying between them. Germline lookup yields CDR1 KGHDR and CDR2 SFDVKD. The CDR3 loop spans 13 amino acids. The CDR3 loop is CATSAPGAGELFF. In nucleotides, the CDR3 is TGTGCCACCAGTGCTCCGGGAGCTGGGGAGCTGTTTTTT.

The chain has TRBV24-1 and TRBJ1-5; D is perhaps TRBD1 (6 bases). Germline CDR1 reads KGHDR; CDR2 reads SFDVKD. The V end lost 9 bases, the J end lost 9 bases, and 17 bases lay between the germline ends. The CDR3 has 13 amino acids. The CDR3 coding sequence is TGTGCCACCTCTCAACGGGACACCATGCCCCAGCATTTT. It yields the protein CATSQRDTMPQHF.

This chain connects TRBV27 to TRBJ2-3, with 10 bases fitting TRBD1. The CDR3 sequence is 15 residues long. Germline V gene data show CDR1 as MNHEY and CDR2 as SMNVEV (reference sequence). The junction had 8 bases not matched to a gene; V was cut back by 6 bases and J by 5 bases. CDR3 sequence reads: CASRYRQGAGDTQYF. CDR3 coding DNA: TGTGCCAGCAGGTACCGACAGGGGGCTGGAGATACGCAGTATTTT.

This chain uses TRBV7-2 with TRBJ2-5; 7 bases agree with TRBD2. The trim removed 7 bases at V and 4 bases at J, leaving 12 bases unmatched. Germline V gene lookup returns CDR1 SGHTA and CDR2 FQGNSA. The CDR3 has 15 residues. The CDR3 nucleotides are TGTGCCAGCAACCCCGGGACTACCCCCGTAGAGACCCAGTACTTC. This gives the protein CASNPGTTPVETQYF.

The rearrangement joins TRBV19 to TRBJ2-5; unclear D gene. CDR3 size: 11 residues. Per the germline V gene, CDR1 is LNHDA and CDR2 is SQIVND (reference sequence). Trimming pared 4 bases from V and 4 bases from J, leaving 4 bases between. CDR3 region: CASSTSETQYF. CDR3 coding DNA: TGTGCCAGTAGTACCTCAGAGACCCAGTACTTC.

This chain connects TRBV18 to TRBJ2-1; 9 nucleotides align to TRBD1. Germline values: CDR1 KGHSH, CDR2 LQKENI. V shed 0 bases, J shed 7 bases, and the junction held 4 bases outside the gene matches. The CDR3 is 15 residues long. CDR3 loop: CASSPPTGTGNEQFF. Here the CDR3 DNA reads TGTGCCAGCTCACCACCTACCGGGACAGGGAATGAGCAGTTCTTC.

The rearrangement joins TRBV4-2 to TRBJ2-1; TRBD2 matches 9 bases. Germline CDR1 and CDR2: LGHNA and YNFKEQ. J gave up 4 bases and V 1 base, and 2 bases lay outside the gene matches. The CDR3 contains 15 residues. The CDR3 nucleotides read TGTGCCAGCAGCCAAGTGCGGGAGGGTTACAATGAGCAGTTCTTC. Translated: CASSQVREGYNEQFF.

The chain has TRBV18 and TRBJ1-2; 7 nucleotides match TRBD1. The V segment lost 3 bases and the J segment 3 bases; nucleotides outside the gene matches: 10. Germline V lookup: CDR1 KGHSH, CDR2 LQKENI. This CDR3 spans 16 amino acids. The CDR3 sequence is CASSPGQSSAYYGYTF. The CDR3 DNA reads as TGTGCCAGCTCACCGGGACAGTCCTCCGCGTACTATGGCTACACCTTC.

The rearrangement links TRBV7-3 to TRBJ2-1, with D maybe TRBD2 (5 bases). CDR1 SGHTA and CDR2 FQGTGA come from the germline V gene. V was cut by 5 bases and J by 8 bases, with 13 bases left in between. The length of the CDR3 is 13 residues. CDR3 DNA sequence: TGTGCCAGCAGCCCCCTCGGGATATATGAGCAGTTCTTC. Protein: CASSPLGIYEQFF.

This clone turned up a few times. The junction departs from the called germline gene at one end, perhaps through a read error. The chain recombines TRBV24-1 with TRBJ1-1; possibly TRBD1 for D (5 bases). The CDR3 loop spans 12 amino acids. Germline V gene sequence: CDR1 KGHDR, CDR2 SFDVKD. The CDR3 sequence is CATSDARGLHLF. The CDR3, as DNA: TGTGCCACCAGTGATGCAAGGGGCCTTCATCTCTTT.

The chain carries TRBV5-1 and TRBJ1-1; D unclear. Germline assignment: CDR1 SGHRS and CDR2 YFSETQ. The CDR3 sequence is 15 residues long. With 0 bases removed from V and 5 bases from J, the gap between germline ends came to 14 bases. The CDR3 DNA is TGCGCCAGCAGCTTGGCCGGAACTAGTGGTACTGAAGCTTTCTTT. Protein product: CASSLAGTSGTEAFF.

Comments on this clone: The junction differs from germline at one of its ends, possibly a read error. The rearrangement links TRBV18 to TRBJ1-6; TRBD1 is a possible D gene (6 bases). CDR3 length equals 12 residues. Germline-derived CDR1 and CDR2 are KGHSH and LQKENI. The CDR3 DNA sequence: TGTGCCAGCTCCCAAACCGGGACACCGGAGAACTTT. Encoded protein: CASSQTGTPENF.